The clone carrying this T cell receptor beta chain was seen only a few times. Its antigen is undetermined. Generated by immunoSEQ multiplex PCR, the TCRdb table keeps only in-frame clones and is missing some. The repertoire holds around 1,700 clones, with around 27% as singletons. The CDR3 totals 14 residues. The germline V gene encodes CDR1 SGHNT and CDR2 YENEEA. Trimming shortened V by 2 bases and J by 2 bases, and 10 bases separated the two germline ends. Two independent pathologists confirmed no atypia in lung taken at least 2 cm from tumor. The sample is drawn from a study of T cells in localized non-small cell lung cancer. Study outcomes and limitations: Exceeding tumor, uninvolved adjacent lung had the highest T cell clonality.

The TCR originated in a female donor over 55 with stage I lung adenocarcinoma. The chain joins TRBV11-3 to TRBJ2-7; D is perhaps TRBD1 or TRBD2 (5 bases each). This material consisted of normal lung tissue next to the tumor, taken before any cancer treatment. The CDR3 coding sequence is TGTGCCAGCAGCTTATTCTCGGGACCCTACGAGCAGTACTTC. This sequence encodes CASSLFSGPYEQYF.